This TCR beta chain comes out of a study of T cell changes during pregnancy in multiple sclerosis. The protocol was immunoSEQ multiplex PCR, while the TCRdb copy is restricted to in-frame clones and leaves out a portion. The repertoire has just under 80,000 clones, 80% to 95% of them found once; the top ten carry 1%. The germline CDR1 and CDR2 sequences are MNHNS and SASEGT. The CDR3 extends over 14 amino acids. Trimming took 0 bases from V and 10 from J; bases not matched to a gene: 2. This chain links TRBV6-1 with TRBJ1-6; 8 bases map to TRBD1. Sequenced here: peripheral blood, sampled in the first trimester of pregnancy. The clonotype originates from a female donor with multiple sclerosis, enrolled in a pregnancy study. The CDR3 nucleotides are TGTGCCAGCAGTGAAGCCAGGGGGCAATCACCCCTCCACTTT. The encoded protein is CASSEARGQSPLHF.